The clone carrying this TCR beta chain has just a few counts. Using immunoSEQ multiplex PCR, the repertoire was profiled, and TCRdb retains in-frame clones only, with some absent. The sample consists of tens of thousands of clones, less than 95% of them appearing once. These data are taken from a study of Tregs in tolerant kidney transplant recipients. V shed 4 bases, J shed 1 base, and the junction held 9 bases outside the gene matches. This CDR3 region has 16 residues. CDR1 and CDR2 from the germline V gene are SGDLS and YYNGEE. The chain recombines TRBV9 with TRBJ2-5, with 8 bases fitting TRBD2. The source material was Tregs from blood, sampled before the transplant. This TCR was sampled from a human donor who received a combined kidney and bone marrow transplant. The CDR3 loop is CASSPLPAGGQETQYF. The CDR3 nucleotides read TGTGCCAGCAGCCCACTACCGGCGGGAGGCCAAGAGACCCAGTACTTC.